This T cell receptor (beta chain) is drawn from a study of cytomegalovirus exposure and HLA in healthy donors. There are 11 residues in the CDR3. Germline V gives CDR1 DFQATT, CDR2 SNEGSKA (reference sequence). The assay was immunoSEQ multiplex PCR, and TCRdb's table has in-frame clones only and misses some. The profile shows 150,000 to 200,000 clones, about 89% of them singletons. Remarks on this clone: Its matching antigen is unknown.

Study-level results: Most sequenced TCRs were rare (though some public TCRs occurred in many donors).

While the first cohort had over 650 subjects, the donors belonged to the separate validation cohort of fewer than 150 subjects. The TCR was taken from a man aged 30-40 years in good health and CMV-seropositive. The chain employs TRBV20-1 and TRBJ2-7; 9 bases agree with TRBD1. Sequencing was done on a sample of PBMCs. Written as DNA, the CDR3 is TGCAGGGCGGGACAGGGTTACGAGCAGTACTTC. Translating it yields CRAGQGYEQYF.